The 28 T cell receptor beta chains below come from one sample, sequenced in a study of blood T cell repertoires in COVID-19. The repertoire was sequenced with immunoSEQ multiplex PCR; TCRdb's copy has only in-frame clones and lacks some. This table holds 150,000 to 200,000 clones, roughly 85% found once. Sample: peripheral blood. Receptors originate from a woman in her seventies with acute or convalescent COVID-19.

The rearrangement joins TRBV7-9 to TRBJ1-2; D may be TRBD1 (5 bases). Germline V gene lookup returns CDR1 SEHNR and CDR2 FQNEAQ (reference sequence). CDR3 length equals 16 residues. V was trimmed by 3 bases and J by 3 bases, leaving 17 bases between them. CDR3 in amino acids: CASSFLSDNEDYGYTF. The CDR3 region has the DNA TGTGCCAGCAGCTTCTTATCGGACAATGAGGACTATGGCTACACCTTC.

The gene calls are TRBV7-9 and TRBJ1-1; D unresolved. Trimming stripped 5 bases from V and 4 bases from J, with 11 bases between. This CDR3 comprises 13 residues. Germline lookup yields CDR1 SEHNR and CDR2 FQNEAQ (reference sequence). The CDR3 nucleotides are TGTGCCAGCAGCCTGAAGTCGAGCACTGAAGCTTTCTTT. This sequence encodes CASSLKSSTEAFF.

A few counts support this clone. V and J are TRBV29-1 and TRBJ2-5, with 10 positions matching TRBD1. Per germline, CDR1 SQVTM and CDR2 ANQGSEA. The CDR3 extends over 15 amino acids. Trimming removed 6 bases from V and 2 bases from J; junction bases left unmatched: 9. The CDR3 DNA reads as TGCAGCGTACGGACCCCGGGACAGGGGCAAGAGACCCAGTACTTC. It codes for CSVRTPGQGQETQYF.

The V gene is TRBV6-2 or TRBV6-3, the J gene TRBJ2-3; 8 bases are shared with TRBD2. The V segment lost 0 bases and the J segment 4 bases; nucleotides outside the gene matches: 6. Germline CDR1 and CDR2: MNHEY and SVGEGT. The CDR3 runs to 16 residues. This CDR3 reads CASSYSRTGGPDTQYF. The DNA for the CDR3 is TGTGCCAGCAGTTACTCGAGGACGGGAGGGCCAGATACGCAGTATTTT.

V is TRBV30 and J is TRBJ1-2, with a tentative D call TRBD1 (6 bases). The germline V gene encodes CDR1 GTSNPN and CDR2 SVGIG (reference sequence). V was trimmed by 5 bases and J by 8 bases, leaving 21 bases between them. The CDR3 loop spans 14 amino acids. The CDR3 DNA is TGTGCCTGGGTGGATAATACAGGGATCAGCGGCTACACCTTC. Its translation is CAWVDNTGISGYTF. Based on the CDR3 plus reference TRBV30 and TRBJ1-2, the full variable domain is SQTIHQWPATLVQPVGSPLSLECTVEGTSNPNLYWYRQAAGRGLQLLFYSVGIGQISSEVPQNLSASRPQDRQFILSSKKLLLSDSGFYLCAWVDNTGISGYTFGSGTRLTVV.

This clone has a single count. This rearrangement joins TRBV10-3 to TRBJ2-2; 10 nucleotides agree with TRBD2. Germline V gives CDR1 ENHRY, CDR2 SYGVKD. With 6 bases clipped from V and 6 bases from J, the junction kept 7 bases outside the gene matches. This CDR3 contains 15 residues. The CDR3 sequence: CAIRASGRMSGELFF. The CDR3 nucleotides are TGTGCCATCAGAGCTAGCGGGAGAATGTCCGGGGAGCTGTTTTTT.

The chain combines TRBV9 with TRBJ2-1, with 10 positions matching TRBD1. The CDR3 sequence is 17 residues long. CDR1 is SGDLS and CDR2 is YYNGEE in the germline V gene. Germline trimming cut 3 bases from V and 2 bases from J; bases unmatched to any gene: 8. The CDR3 nucleotides read TGTGCCAGCAGCGCTCAGACAGGGGGCAGGGCCTACAATGAGCAGTTCTTC. Encoded protein: CASSAQTGGRAYNEQFF. Variable domain in full (rest from reference TRBV9 and TRBJ2-1): DSGVTQTPKHLITATGQRVTLRCSPRSGDLSVYWYQQSLDQGLQFLIQYYNGEERAKGNILERFSAQQFPDLHSELNLSSLELGDSALYFCASSAQTGGRAYNEQFFGPGTRLTVL.

The CDR3 loop is CASSIGQGAFLGYTF. The CDR3 region has the DNA TGTGCCAGCAGCATTGGACAGGGGGCCTTCTTAGGCTACACCTTC. The chain carries TRBV7-9 and TRBJ1-2; 11 positions agree with TRBD1. The CDR3 contains 15 residues. V gave up 5 bases and J gave up 8 bases; unmatched junction bases: 10. Germline V gives CDR1 SEHNR, CDR2 FQNEAQ (reference sequence).

This chain connects TRBV4-1 to TRBJ2-3; D may be TRBD2 (6 bases). Germline V gene sequence: CDR1 MGHRA, CDR2 YSYEKL. The CDR3 runs to 18 residues. V dropped 3 bases and J dropped 0 bases, with 19 bases sitting between them. CDR3 nucleotides: TGCGCCAGCAGCCACCCTCCCCTTGCCGCGGGAAGCACAGATACGCAGTATTTT. Its translation: CASSHPPLAAGSTDTQYF.

There are a few counts of this clone. The V call is TRBV14, the J call TRBJ1-4; 10 nucleotides agree with TRBD1. V gave up 6 bases and J gave up 10 bases; unmatched junction bases: 8. Per the germline V gene, CDR1 is SGHDN and CDR2 is FVKESK. This CDR3 spans 14 amino acids. CDR3 coding DNA: TGTGCCAGCAGAGACAGGGGGCGCGTGGGAAAACTGTTTTTT. It is translated as CASRDRGRVGKLFF.

This clone showed up just a few times. Other DNA sequences in the same sample also yield this CDR3. The J gene is TRBJ1-4, the V gene TRBV2; D is possibly TRBD1 (5 bases). Germline V CDR1 and CDR2: SNHLY, FYNNEI. This CDR3 is built from 14 residues. V gave up 0 bases and J gave up 7 bases, with 9 bases separating them. The CDR3 reads CASSEALQGEKLFF. For the CDR3, the DNA is TGTGCCAGCAGTGAAGCGCTTCAGGGTGAAAAACTGTTTTTT.

This chain connects TRBV13 to TRBJ2-1, with TRBD2 matching 11 bases. V was clipped by 7 bases and J by 6 bases; unmatched bases: 8. The CDR3 totals 15 residues. Germline CDR1 PRHDT, CDR2 FYEKMQ (reference sequence). CDR3 bases: TGTGCCAGCACCTCGAGAACTAGCGGGAGCAATGAGCAGTTCTTC. Translated, it gives CASTSRTSGSNEQFF.

The gene calls are TRBV10-1 and TRBJ2-7; possibly TRBD2 for D (5 bases). The ends were cut back, 3 bases at V and 7 bases at J, with 10 bases in the middle. Germline V CDR1 and CDR2: WNHNN, SYGVQD (reference sequence). CDR3 length equals 12 residues. CDR3 coding DNA: TGCGCCAGCAGTGAAGGGAGTTTGGAGCAGTACTTC. Encoded protein: CASSEGSLEQYF.

V is TRBV6-5 and J is TRBJ2-5; 8 bases fit TRBD1. In germline, CDR1 is MNHEY, CDR2 SVGAGI. Trimming took 6 bases from V and 1 from J; bases not matched to a gene: 4. The CDR3 spans 14 residues. For the CDR3, the DNA is TGTGCCAGCAGCTGGACAGGGACCCAAGAGACCCAGTACTTC. Its protein is CASSWTGTQETQYF.

The chain couples TRBV7-3 to TRBJ2-3, with no clear D. V shed 3 bases and J shed 1 base, with 5 bases lying between them. The CDR3 runs to 13 residues. The germline gives CDR1 SGHTA, CDR2 FQGTGA. The CDR3 loop is CASSFGGTDTQYF. CDR3 sequence (DNA): TGTGCCAGCAGCTTCGGTGGCACAGATACGCAGTATTTT.

V and J are TRBV19 and TRBJ1-4; D call uncertain. V was cut by 5 bases and J by 4 bases, with 14 bases left in between. Germline lookup yields CDR1 LNHDA and CDR2 SQIVND (reference sequence). The length of the CDR3 is 15 residues. CDR3 loop: CASSGLGANNEKLFF. CDR3 sequence (DNA): TGTGCCAGTAGTGGTTTGGGAGCCAATAATGAAAAACTGTTTTTT.

This clone was recorded many times. This rearrangement joins TRBV7-8 to TRBJ1-1; 9 bases match TRBD1. The CDR3 runs 12 residues. Germline lookup yields CDR1 SGHVS and CDR2 FQNEAQ. The ends lost 5 bases at V and 11 bases at J; junction bases unmatched: 6. The CDR3 DNA follows: TGTGCCAGCAGCGGGACAGGGTCGGGGGCTTTCTTT. It yields the protein CASSGTGSGAFF.

This chain uses TRBV6-6 with TRBJ2-7, with 9 bases that match TRBD2. Germline CDR1 reads MNHNY; CDR2 reads SVGAGI (reference sequence). After removal of 7 bases from V and 2 bases from J, the junction contained 9 bases not matched to a gene. The CDR3 is 15 residues long. CDR3 residues: CASTHLREGAYEQYF. The CDR3 nucleotides read TGTGCCAGCACCCACTTGCGGGAGGGCGCCTACGAGCAGTACTTC.

This clone was counted only a few times. The rearrangement uses TRBV5-1 and TRBJ2-7; 7 bases map to TRBD1. The V segment lost 3 bases and the J segment 2 bases; nucleotides outside the gene matches: 5. CDR1 is SGHRS, CDR2 YFSETQ, per germline. The CDR3 runs to 14 residues. The CDR3 region has the DNA TGCGCCAGCAGCTCGGGGACAGTTCCCTACGAGCAGTACTTC. Its translation is CASSSGTVPYEQYF.

This clone was recorded a few times. This rearrangement joins TRBV4-1 to TRBJ2-1, with 7 bases fitting TRBD1. CDR1 MGHRA and CDR2 YSYEKL come from the germline V gene. V was clipped by 4 bases and J by 7 bases; unmatched bases: 7. The CDR3 contains 14 residues. The CDR3 here is CASSRRQGENEQFF. CDR3 DNA sequence: TGCGCCAGCAGCCGAAGACAGGGTGAAAATGAGCAGTTCTTC.

As concerns this clone: This CDR3 is also generated by other DNA sequences in the sample. The V gene is TRBV6-5, the J gene TRBJ1-1; TRBD1 agrees at 8 bases. The trim removed 6 bases at V and 1 base at J, leaving 4 bases unmatched. The length of the CDR3 is 14 residues. CDR1 and CDR2 from the germline V gene are MNHEY and SVGAGI. CDR3 in amino acids: CASRGQGWNTEAFF. For the CDR3, the DNA is TGTGCCAGCAGAGGACAGGGCTGGAACACTGAAGCTTTCTTT.

The chain recombines TRBV2 with TRBJ1-2; a possible D gene is TRBD1 (5 bases). The CDR3 spans 11 residues. V lost 10 bases and J lost 7, with 13 bases in between. CDR1 and CDR2 (germline): SNHLY, FYNNEI. The CDR3 DNA reads TGTGCCATCGCCGGAGGGGCTGGCTACACCTTC. Amino acid sequence: CAIAGGAGYTF.

The rearrangement joins TRBV19 to TRBJ2-6; no clear D gene. The V and J ends lost 0 bases and 0 bases respectively, with 6 bases between them. Germline V gives CDR1 LNHDA, CDR2 SQIVND (reference sequence). The CDR3 spans 16 residues. CDR3 loop: CASSIDVSSGANVLTF. The CDR3, as DNA: TGTGCCAGTAGTATAGATGTCAGCTCTGGGGCCAACGTCCTGACTTTC.

CDR3 residues: CASRPTSGGSSYEQYF. CDR3 DNA sequence: TGTGCCAGCAGGCCAACTAGCGGAGGCAGCTCCTACGAGCAGTACTTC. This chain uses TRBV2 with TRBJ2-7, with 8 bases that match TRBD2. Germline V lookup: CDR1 SNHLY, CDR2 FYNNEI. The CDR3 covers 16 residues. With 6 bases clipped from V and 0 bases from J, the junction kept 10 bases outside the gene matches.

This rearrangement joins TRBV27 to TRBJ2-7; 8 bases agree with TRBD2. The ends lost 5 bases at V and 2 bases at J; junction bases unmatched: 11. This CDR3 contains 16 residues. CDR1 MNHEY and CDR2 SMNVEV come from the germline V gene (reference sequence). This CDR3 is CASSPLETSEAYEQYF. CDR3 nucleotides: TGTGCCAGCAGTCCTTTGGAGACTAGCGAGGCCTACGAGCAGTACTTC.

This chain joins TRBV6-2 or TRBV6-3 and TRBJ1-2; a weak D match, TRBD1 (6 bases). CDR1 is MNHEY, CDR2 SVGEGT, per germline. V lost 2 bases and J lost 2, with 9 bases in between. The length of the CDR3 is 14 residues. The CDR3 loop is CASSYTTGNYGYTF. In nucleotides, the CDR3 is TGTGCCAGCAGTTACACTACAGGGAACTATGGCTACACCTTC.

This clone has at least ten counts. The rearrangement links TRBV20-1 to TRBJ2-7, with D perhaps matching TRBD2 (5 bases). The CDR3 consists of 11 residues. Trimming pared 3 bases from V and 11 bases from J, leaving 14 bases between. CDR1 is DFQATT, CDR2 SNEGSKA, per germline (reference sequence). The CDR3 DNA reads TGCAGTGCTAGTCAGCAGTACGGGGAGTACTTC. Its translation: CSASQQYGEYF.

V usage is TRBV25-1 and J usage is TRBJ1-4; 9 bases line up with TRBD1. Per germline, CDR1 MGHDK and CDR2 SYGVNS. The CDR3 totals 17 residues. V lost 3 bases, J lost 2 bases, and 7 bases stayed unmatched. In DNA form, the CDR3 reads TGTGCCAGCAGTGATAGGACAGGGGTCGTCACTAATGAAAAACTGTTTTTT. This translates into CASSDRTGVVTNEKLFF.